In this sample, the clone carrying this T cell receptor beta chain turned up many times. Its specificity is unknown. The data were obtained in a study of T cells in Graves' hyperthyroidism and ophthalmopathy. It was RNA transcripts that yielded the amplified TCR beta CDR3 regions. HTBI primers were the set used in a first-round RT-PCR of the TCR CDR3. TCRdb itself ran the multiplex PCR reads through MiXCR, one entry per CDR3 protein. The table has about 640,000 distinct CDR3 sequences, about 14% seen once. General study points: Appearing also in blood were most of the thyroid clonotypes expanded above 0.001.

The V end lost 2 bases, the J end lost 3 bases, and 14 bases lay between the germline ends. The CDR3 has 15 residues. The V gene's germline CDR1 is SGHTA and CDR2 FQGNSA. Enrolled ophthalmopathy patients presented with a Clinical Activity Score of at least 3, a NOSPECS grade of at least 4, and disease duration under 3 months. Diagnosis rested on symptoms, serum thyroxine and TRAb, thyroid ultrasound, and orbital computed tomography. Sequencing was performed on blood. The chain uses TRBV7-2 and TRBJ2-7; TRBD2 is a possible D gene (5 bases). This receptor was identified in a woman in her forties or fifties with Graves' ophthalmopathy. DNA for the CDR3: TGTGCCAGCAGCTTACGAGGTCTAGCTGTCTACGAGCAGTACTTC. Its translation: CASSLRGLAVYEQYF.